What follows are 28 T cell receptor beta chains derived from one specimen sequenced in a study of cytomegalovirus exposure and HLA in healthy donors. PCR involved 60 Vbeta and 13 Jbeta primers. Using immunoSEQ multiplex PCR, the repertoire was profiled, and TCRdb retains in-frame clones only, with some absent. The table has over 95,000 clones, over 60% seen once. The source material was PBMCs. These TCRs come from a man in his late teens or twenties in good health and CMV-seropositive.

The rearrangement uses TRBV5-1 and TRBJ2-7; 7 nucleotides agree with TRBD1. Germline-derived CDR1 and CDR2 are SGHRS and YFSETQ. The CDR3 extends over 17 amino acids. The V segment lost 0 bases and the J segment 6 bases; nucleotides outside the gene matches: 15. In DNA form, the CDR3 reads TGCGCCAGCAGCTTGGAAAGAGGGGGACAGATTACAGGCGAGCAGTACGTC. This translates into CASSLERGGQITGEQYV.

This clone was counted between two and nine times. The V and J genes are TRBV7-9 and TRBJ1-3; TRBD1 agrees at 7 bases. The V and J ends lost 7 bases and 4 bases, in that order; junction bases with no gene match: 4. From germline, CDR1 is SEHNR and CDR2 FQNEAQ (reference sequence). The CDR3 sequence is 13 residues long. The CDR3 region is CASTDRDGNTIYF. Written as DNA, the CDR3 is TGTGCCAGCACCGACAGGGACGGAAACACCATATATTTT.

This clone was seen only once. CDR3 in DNA: TGCGCCAGCAGCTGGACCGGGGCGGGCAGGAAGGGGGTAACAACTAATGAAAAACTGTTTTTT. Protein sequence: CASSWTGAGRKGVTTNEKLFF. The chain links TRBV5-1 to TRBJ1-4, with D maybe TRBD1 (6 bases). Germline-derived CDR1 and CDR2 are SGHRS and YFSETQ. The CDR3 is 21 amino acids. V gave up 3 bases and J gave up 0 bases, with 27 bases separating them.

This clone was counted between two and nine times. CDR3: CASSLEDRGSANYGYTF. CDR3 DNA: TGTGCCAGCAGCTTAGAGGACAGGGGATCGGCTAACTATGGCTACACCTTC. The rearrangement uses TRBV11-2 and TRBJ1-2; 9 bases line up with TRBD1. The germline V gene encodes CDR1 SGHAT and CDR2 FQNNGV. The CDR3 length is 17 residues. J gave up 0 bases and V 0 bases, and 5 bases lay outside the gene matches.

The rearrangement joins TRBV6-5 to TRBJ2-1; D is possibly TRBD2 (5 bases). V gave up 7 bases and J gave up 4 bases, with 11 bases separating them. This CDR3 contains 13 residues. Per germline, CDR1 MNHEY and CDR2 SVGAGI. The CDR3 here is CASIGQRYNEQFF. CDR3 sequence (DNA): TGTGCCAGCATCGGGCAGCGGTACAATGAGCAGTTCTTC.

The chain's CDR3 is CASSRRAANEKLFF. CDR3 DNA: TGTGCCAGCAGTCGCAGGGCGGCTAATGAAAAACTGTTTTTT. The J gene is TRBJ1-4, the V gene TRBV28; D may be TRBD1 (5 bases). The germline V gene encodes CDR1 MDHEN and CDR2 SYDVKM. V was shortened by 5 bases and J by 3 bases, with 10 bases between the two germline ends. The CDR3 is made up of 14 amino acids.

For this clone: Other nucleotide sequences in the sample specify the same CDR3. The chain uses TRBV28 and TRBJ2-2; 10 nucleotides agree with TRBD1. Germline trimming cut 8 bases from V and 4 bases from J; bases unmatched to any gene: 7. Germline V gene data show CDR1 as MDHEN and CDR2 as SYDVKM. CDR3 length: 15 residues. The CDR3 region is CASRPGTGVTGELFF. CDR3 nucleotides: TGTGCCAGCCGCCCCGGGACAGGGGTCACCGGGGAGCTGTTTTTT.

The chain combines TRBV28 with TRBJ1-3; 8 bases match TRBD1. The junction had 12 bases not matched to a gene; V was cut back by 6 bases and J by 2 bases. This CDR3 region has 17 residues. The germline CDR1 and CDR2 sequences are MDHEN and SYDVKM. The CDR3 spells CASSLGGRGRAGNTIYF. In DNA form, the CDR3 reads TGTGCCAGCAGCCTGGGAGGCAGGGGGCGAGCTGGAAACACCATATATTTT.

The chain uses TRBV2 and TRBJ1-2, with a possible D match to TRBD1 (6 bases). Trimming shortened V by 6 bases and J by 2 bases, and 13 bases separated the two germline ends. Germline assignment: CDR1 SNHLY and CDR2 FYNNEI. CDR3 size: 14 residues. In DNA, the CDR3 is TGTGCCAGCAGAACAGGGTCACTCAACTATGGCTACACCTTC. Protein: CASRTGSLNYGYTF.

This rearrangement joins TRBV11-2 to TRBJ2-2; D may be TRBD2 (7 bases). This CDR3 has 16 residues. Germline loops: CDR1 SGHAT, CDR2 FQNNGV. V was shortened by 3 bases and J by 5 bases, with 16 bases between the two germline ends. Here the CDR3 DNA reads TGTGCCAGCAGCTTTGGGGGGGGGCTGAGTACCGGGGAGCTGTTTTTT. This translates into CASSFGGGLSTGELFF.

This sequence joins TRBV28 and TRBJ2-3, with D possibly TRBD1 on 5 matching bases. The V end lost 6 bases, the J end lost 5 bases, and 24 bases lay between the germline ends. This CDR3 spans 17 amino acids. Germline loops: CDR1 MDHEN, CDR2 SYDVKM. CDR3 amino acids: CASSSVGATNRGDTQYF. CDR3 bases: TGTGCCAGCAGCAGCGTTGGGGCCACCAATCGAGGAGATACGCAGTATTTT.

CDR3 region: CASSLRSVGGTDTQYF. The CDR3 region has the DNA TGTGCCAGCAGCTTGAGGTCCGTGGGGGGGACAGATACGCAGTATTTT. V usage is TRBV5-6 and J usage is TRBJ2-3, with TRBD2 identical over 7 bases. V was pared by 1 base and J by 3 bases, with 8 bases of the junction left unmatched. This CDR3 region has 16 residues. Germline loops: CDR1 SGHDT, CDR2 YYEEEE.

This clone was counted between two and nine times. The chain is built from TRBV5-4 and TRBJ2-3, with D unresolved. Between the trimmed V and J ends, which lost 4 bases and 0 bases, there was a span of 15 bases. Germline V gives CDR1 SGHNT, CDR2 YYREEE (reference sequence). This CDR3 region has 16 residues. The CDR3 sequence: CASSRSQTRSTDTQYF. The CDR3 nucleotides are TGTGCCAGCAGCCGATCTCAGACACGAAGCACAGATACGCAGTATTTT.

This chain joins TRBV11-3 and TRBJ2-1, with a tentative D call TRBD2 (6 bases). Germline V CDR1 and CDR2: SGHNT, YENEEA. Trimming shortened V by 2 bases and J by 4 bases, and 15 bases separated the two germline ends. This CDR3 has 16 amino acids. CDR3: CASSLSPLAPYNEQFF. DNA of the CDR3: TGTGCCAGCAGCTTATCCCCGCTAGCGCCTTACAATGAGCAGTTCTTC.

The chain recombines TRBV7-2 with TRBJ1-2, with 7 bases matching TRBD1. Trimming took 5 bases from V and 2 from J; bases not matched to a gene: 5. Germline CDR1 SGHTA, CDR2 FQGNSA. This CDR3 is 14 amino acids long. Here the CDR3 reads CASSPTRGNYGYTF. DNA of the CDR3: TGTGCCAGCAGCCCTACCAGGGGGAACTATGGCTACACCTTC.

This clone was picked up a small number of times. The V gene is TRBV28, the J gene TRBJ2-2; 8 bases align to TRBD2. The CDR3 loop spans 16 amino acids. Germline values: CDR1 MDHEN, CDR2 SYDVKM. With V trimmed by 3 bases and J by 7 bases, 10 bases remained unmatched. DNA of the CDR3: TGTGCCAGCAGTTTGAGGACTAGCCCACGTCACGGGGAGCTGTTTTTT. It yields the protein CASSLRTSPRHGELFF.

This clone was found once. The rearrangement joins TRBV7-7 to TRBJ2-5; D gene unclear. The CDR3 is made up of 13 amino acids. In germline, CDR1 is SSHAT, CDR2 FNYEAQ (reference sequence). V was clipped by 5 bases and J by 4 bases, with 11 bases between them. This CDR3 is CASSTVYGETQYF. The CDR3 nucleotides are TGTGCCAGCAGCACTGTTTACGGAGAGACCCAGTACTTC.

This clone has only a few counts. The chain carries TRBV7-9 and TRBJ2-1; 8 bases map to TRBD2. This CDR3 has 14 residues. J was trimmed by 10 bases and V by 2 bases; bases with no gene match: 7. In germline, CDR1 is SEHNR, CDR2 FQNEAQ (reference sequence). The DNA of the CDR3 is TGTGCCAGCAGCTTAAACGGGGGGGCCTGGGAGCAGTTCTTC. The encoded protein is CASSLNGGAWEQFF.

The genes are TRBV5-1 and TRBJ1-4; the match to TRBD1 covers 9 bases. The CDR3 covers 14 residues. The ends lost 1 base at V and 6 bases at J; junction bases unmatched: 1. Looked up from germline, CDR1 is SGHRS and CDR2 is YFSETQ. Written as DNA, the CDR3 is TGCGCCAGCAGCTTGCGACAGGGGGATGAAAAACTGTTTTTT. Its translation is CASSLRQGDEKLFF.

The rearrangement joins TRBV6-5 to TRBJ1-1, with TRBD1 identical over 9 bases. V was clipped by 9 bases and J by 1 base; unmatched bases: 9. The CDR3 contains 15 residues. Germline V gives CDR1 MNHEY, CDR2 SVGAGI. This CDR3 is CARRQGDKENTEAFF. The CDR3 DNA follows: TGTGCCAGACGACAGGGGGATAAGGAGAACACTGAAGCTTTCTTT.

J is TRBJ1-6 and V is TRBV27, with 7 positions matching TRBD1. Germline CDR1 is MNHEY and CDR2 is SMNVEV (reference sequence). V was pared by 2 bases and J by 10 bases, with 5 bases of the junction left unmatched. The CDR3 length is 14 residues. CDR3 nucleotides: TGTGCCAGCAGTTTACAGGGGGAAGGGTCACCCCTCCACTTT. Translated: CASSLQGEGSPLHF.

CDR3 sequence: CASSVTGMTNEKLFF. CDR3 DNA: TGTGCCAGCAGCGTAACAGGGATGACTAATGAAAAACTGTTTTTT. The chain is built from TRBV9 and TRBJ1-4; the D gene is possibly TRBD1 (6 bases). Trimming cost V 1 base and J 2 bases, with 9 bases left between them. Germline lookup yields CDR1 SGDLS and CDR2 YYNGEE. The CDR3 sequence is 15 residues long. Looking up the rest from reference TRBV9 and TRBJ1-4 gives the full variable domain: DSGVTQTPKHLITATGQRVTLRCSPRSGDLSVYWYQQSLDQGLQFLIQYYNGEERAKGNILERFSAQQFPDLHSELNLSSLELGDSALYFCASSVTGMTNEKLFFGSGTQLSVL.

The chain uses TRBV6-6 and TRBJ2-3; 11 bases fit TRBD2. J was trimmed by 3 bases and V by 6 bases; bases with no gene match: 5. Germline assignment: CDR1 MNHNY and CDR2 SVGAGI (reference sequence). This CDR3 comprises 15 residues. Here the CDR3 reads CASSLAGGLTDTQYF. As DNA, the CDR3 is TGTGCCAGCAGCTTAGCGGGGGGGCTGACAGATACGCAGTATTTT.

The chain joins TRBV19 to TRBJ1-5; TRBD1 might be the D (5 bases). The CDR3 is 13 amino acids. Per the germline V gene, CDR1 is LNHDA and CDR2 is SQIVND (reference sequence). The V end was cut by 4 bases, the J end by 6 bases, with 10 bases between. The chain's CDR3 is CASSRQGPQPQHF. The CDR3 DNA reads TGTGCCAGTAGTAGGCAGGGTCCTCAGCCCCAGCATTTT. Together with reference TRBV19 and TRBJ1-5, the CDR3 gives the full variable domain: DGGITQSPKYLFRKEGQNVTLSCEQNLNHDAMYWYRQDPGQGLRLIYYSQIVNDFQKGDIAEGYSVSREKKESFPLTVTSAQKNPTAFYLCASSRQGPQPQHFGDGTRLSIL.

To note about this clone: One junction end does not reproduce the germline sequence, and a read error may be involved. The chain carries TRBV7-9 and TRBJ1-1; the D is unclear. The CDR3 sequence is 13 residues long. Germline V gene data show CDR1 as SEHNR and CDR2 as FQNEAQ (reference sequence). CDR3 sequence: CSSSLAVNTEAFF. CDR3 nucleotides: TGTTCCAGCAGCTTAGCCGTGAACACTGAAGCTTTCTTT.

In its sample, this clone was seen a few times. CDR3 coding DNA: TGTGCCAGCAGCGCCTGGGACAGATACGAGCAGTACGTC. This encodes CASSAWDRYEQYV. This sequence joins TRBV5-6 and TRBJ2-7; 7 bases line up with TRBD1. The germline V gene has CDR1 SGHDT and CDR2 YYEEEE. The length of the CDR3 is 13 residues. Trimming took 4 bases from V and 4 from J; bases not matched to a gene: 5.

V usage is TRBV29-1 and J usage is TRBJ2-2; 7 bases line up with TRBD1. CDR3 length: 13 residues. The ends lost 7 bases at V and 8 bases at J; junction bases unmatched: 10. Per germline, CDR1 SQVTM and CDR2 ANQGSEA. The CDR3 DNA reads TGCAGCGGGAAGGGAAGGGGGCGAGGGGAGCTGTTTTTT. Amino acids: CSGKGRGRGELFF.

This chain uses TRBV27 with TRBJ2-3; 8 nucleotides align to TRBD1. The CDR3 is 16 amino acids. The V and J ends lost 2 bases and 2 bases, in that order; junction bases with no gene match: 6. CDR1 MNHEY and CDR2 SMNVEV come from the germline V gene (reference sequence). For the CDR3, the DNA is TGTGCCAGCAGTTTAATGGGGGGACAGGTCACAGATACGCAGTATTTT. Translation: CASSLMGGQVTDTQYF.